One and the same sample provided the 23 T cell receptor beta chains below, sequenced in a study of blood T cell repertoires in COVID-19. The data were produced by immunoSEQ multiplex PCR, yet TCRdb's version contains in-frame clones alone and is incomplete. The table lists approximately 100,000 clones, around 90% of them singletons. Sequenced input: peripheral blood. Source of these receptors: a woman at least 80 years old in a cohort sampled during active COVID-19.

The rearrangement links TRBV7-2 to TRBJ2-3, with 10 positions matching TRBD2. The V segment lost 1 base and the J segment 3 bases; nucleotides outside the gene matches: 7. CDR3 length equals 17 residues. Germline V gene sequence: CDR1 SGHTA, CDR2 FQGNSA. For the CDR3, the DNA is TGTGCCAGCAGCTTAGGTTCTAGCGGGAGACCTACAGATACGCAGTATTTT. It is translated as CASSLGSSGRPTDTQYF.

This clone has a single count. The chain joins TRBV5-6 to TRBJ2-1; 7 nucleotides line up with TRBD2. Germline V gene lookup returns CDR1 SGHDT and CDR2 YYEEEE. The CDR3 loop spans 17 amino acids. The J segment lost 2 bases and the V segment lost 1 base, leaving 9 bases of the junction unmatched. CDR3 in amino acids: CASSLWGTKRTYNEQFF. The CDR3 bases are TGTGCCAGCAGCTTGTGGGGGACTAAGAGGACCTACAATGAGCAGTTCTTC.

This chain connects TRBV3-1 (or the pseudogene TRBV3-2) to TRBJ1-2; 7 positions agree with TRBD1. J gave up 8 bases and V 1 base, and 7 bases lay outside the gene matches. Germline CDR1 and CDR2: LGHDT and YNNKEL (reference sequence). This CDR3 is 14 amino acids long. The CDR3 sequence is CASSQVTGANGYTF. As DNA, the CDR3 is TGTGCCAGCAGCCAAGTTACAGGGGCAAACGGCTACACCTTC.

This chain uses TRBV6-5 with TRBJ2-2; 7 positions agree with TRBD2. The CDR3 consists of 15 residues. Germline V gene lookup returns CDR1 MNHEY and CDR2 SVGAGI. J gave up 5 bases and V 2 bases, and 5 bases lay outside the gene matches. The CDR3 is CASSYPLGGTGELFF. The CDR3 coding sequence is TGTGCCAGCAGTTACCCCTTGGGGGGGACCGGGGAGCTGTTTTTT.

The gene calls are TRBV5-1 and TRBJ1-2; possible D gene TRBD1, 6 bases. V was trimmed by 4 bases and J by 1 base, leaving 8 bases between them. The CDR3 contains 13 residues. Per germline, CDR1 SGHRS and CDR2 YFSETQ. DNA of the CDR3: TGCGCCAGCAGCCCAGGGGTTAACTATGGCTACACCTTC. Translating gives CASSPGVNYGYTF. The complete variable domain, with remaining parts taken from reference TRBV5-1 and TRBJ1-2, reads KAGVTQTPRYLIKTRGQQVTLSCSPISGHRSVSWYQQTPGQGLQFLFEYFSETQRNKGNFPGRFSGRQFSNSRSEMNVSTLELGDSALYLCASSPGVNYGYTFGSGTRLTVV.

The chain is built from TRBV19 and TRBJ2-1; TRBD1 is a possible D gene (5 bases). The V end lost 2 bases, the J end lost 7 bases, and 12 bases lay between the germline ends. CDR3 size: 14 residues. Germline-derived CDR1 and CDR2 are LNHDA and SQIVND (reference sequence). The CDR3 loop is CASSIQGQANEQFF. The CDR3 nucleotides are TGTGCCAGTAGTATACAGGGCCAGGCGAATGAGCAGTTCTTC.

The genes are TRBV2 and TRBJ1-2; maybe TRBD1 (5 bases). This CDR3 is built from 16 residues. Trimming pared 3 bases from V and 8 bases from J, leaving 22 bases between. Germline CDR1 and CDR2: SNHLY and FYNNEI. The CDR3 spells CASSEVRAGPRGGYTF. CDR3 DNA: TGTGCCAGCAGTGAGGTCAGGGCAGGCCCGCGAGGAGGCTACACCTTC.

Regarding this clone: Other DNA variants within this sample encode the same CDR3. CDR3 amino acids: CATSEPGYGYTF. In nucleotides, the CDR3 is TGTGCCACCAGTGAGCCGGGCTATGGCTACACCTTC. V usage is TRBV24-1 and J usage is TRBJ1-2; D unclear. The CDR3 sequence is 12 residues long. Germline CDR1 reads KGHDR; CDR2 reads SFDVKD. The V and J ends lost 4 bases and 4 bases respectively, with 6 bases between them.

This clone has only a few counts. The chain joins TRBV3-1 (or the pseudogene TRBV3-2) to TRBJ2-1; 7 bases map to TRBD1. J lost 15 bases, V lost 0 bases, and 8 bases had no gene match. The germline V gene encodes CDR1 LGHDT and CDR2 YNNKEL (reference sequence). CDR3 length: 13 residues. The CDR3: CASSQDIDRVRFF. For the CDR3, the DNA is TGTGCCAGCAGCCAAGATATAGACAGGGTTCGGTTCTTC.

The chain links TRBV19 to TRBJ2-1; weak D call: TRBD1 (5 bases). CDR1 is LNHDA, CDR2 SQIVND, per germline (reference sequence). Trimming took 3 bases from V and 6 from J, leaving 18 bases between them. The CDR3 consists of 16 residues. The CDR3 sequence is CASSIRGALSGNEQFF. For the CDR3, the DNA is TGTGCCAGTAGTATTCGTGGGGCCCTCTCCGGCAATGAGCAGTTCTTC. Full variable domain (missing parts from reference TRBV19 and TRBJ2-1): DGGITQSPKYLFRKEGQNVTLSCEQNLNHDAMYWYRQDPGQGLRLIYYSQIVNDFQKGDIAEGYSVSREKKESFPLTVTSAQKNPTAFYLCASSIRGALSGNEQFFGPGTRLTVL.

This clone was found a few times. The chain has TRBV14 and TRBJ1-1; unclear D gene. The CDR3 length is 16 residues. Germline V gene lookup returns CDR1 SGHDN and CDR2 FVKESK. The V and J ends lost 2 bases and 8 bases respectively, with 21 bases between them. CDR3 sequence: CASSQYRPWSHPEAFF. CDR3 in DNA: TGTGCCAGCAGCCAATATAGGCCGTGGAGCCACCCGGAAGCTTTCTTT.

This clone was recorded only once. The CDR3 spells CASSFRGSTDTQYF. The CDR3 nucleotides read TGTGCCAGCAGCTTCCGCGGAAGCACAGATACGCAGTATTTT. V is TRBV7-9 and J is TRBJ2-3; D remains ambiguous. Germline lookup yields CDR1 SEHNR and CDR2 FQNEAQ (reference sequence). This CDR3 contains 14 residues. Trimming left V 3 bases short and J 0 bases short, with 7 bases between.

The genes are TRBV2 and TRBJ2-3; TRBD1 is a possible D gene (6 bases). Germline V gives CDR1 SNHLY, CDR2 FYNNEI. V dropped 6 bases and J dropped 4 bases, with 14 bases sitting between them. CDR3 size: 14 residues. The CDR3 sequence: CASRDSQGADTQYF. In nucleotides, the CDR3 is TGTGCCAGCAGGGACAGCCAGGGCGCAGATACGCAGTATTTT.

This chain joins TRBV9 and TRBJ2-7; 7 bases are shared with TRBD1. Germline CDR1 SGDLS, CDR2 YYNGEE. Trimming cost V 3 bases and J 2 bases; bases outside gene matches: 8. The CDR3 length is 15 residues. The CDR3 spells CASSDRQGFAYEQYF. CDR3 coding DNA: TGTGCCAGCAGCGACCGACAGGGTTTTGCCTACGAGCAGTACTTC.

The CDR3 is CASSMGQGNEKLFF. CDR3 DNA sequence: TGTGCCAGTAGTATGGGACAGGGAAATGAAAAACTGTTTTTT. The V gene is TRBV19, the J gene TRBJ1-4, with 9 bases fitting TRBD1. The length of the CDR3 is 14 residues. The germline V gene encodes CDR1 LNHDA and CDR2 SQIVND (reference sequence). V lost 3 bases, J lost 5 bases, and 1 base stayed unmatched.

The V gene is TRBV24-1, the J gene TRBJ2-1; TRBD2 matches at 7 bases. From germline, CDR1 is KGHDR and CDR2 SFDVKD. V lost 4 bases to trimming and J lost 5 bases; unmatched junction nucleotides: 7. This CDR3 region has 15 residues. The CDR3 loop is CATSESAGLNNEQFF. CDR3 nucleotide sequence: TGTGCCACCAGTGAGTCCGCGGGACTAAACAATGAGCAGTTCTTC.

The CDR3 DNA is TGTGCCAGTAGTACCCGGAGCGGGACAGGGGAAGAAAAACTGTTTTTT. Its protein is CASSTRSGTGEEKLFF. The chain uses TRBV19 and TRBJ1-4, with 10 positions matching TRBD1. The CDR3 is 16 residues long. Germline CDR1 reads LNHDA; CDR2 reads SQIVND (reference sequence). The V and J ends lost 4 bases and 8 bases, in that order; junction bases with no gene match: 10.

The chain joins TRBV6-6 to TRBJ1-2; 8 bases align to TRBD1. Per the germline V gene, CDR1 is MNHNY and CDR2 is SVGAGI (reference sequence). This CDR3 region has 14 residues. The junction had 9 bases not matched to a gene; V was cut back by 7 bases and J by 5 bases. The CDR3 DNA is TGTGCCAGCATGGAGACAGGGGATTATTATGGCTACACCTTC. As protein: CASMETGDYYGYTF.

This clone was detected once. This sequence joins TRBV5-1 and TRBJ1-5; D is unresolved. The germline V gene has CDR1 SGHRS and CDR2 YFSETQ. The V end lost 1 base, the J end lost 5 bases, and 7 bases lay between the germline ends. CDR3 length equals 13 residues. CDR3 in amino acids: CASSLFPDQPQHF. CDR3 coding DNA: TGCGCCAGCAGCTTGTTTCCGGATCAGCCCCAGCATTTT.

This clone was observed a single time. V usage is TRBV18 and J usage is TRBJ1-2, with a weak D call TRBD1 (5 bases). V gave up 3 bases and J gave up 1 base, with 12 bases separating them. The CDR3 totals 15 residues. Looked up from germline, CDR1 is KGHSH and CDR2 is LQKENI. DNA of the CDR3: TGTGCCAGCTCACCCGGGACTGATAATAACTATGGCTACACCTTC. Protein product: CASSPGTDNNYGYTF. The full variable domain, with the rest looked up from reference TRBV18 and TRBJ1-2, is NAGVMQNPRHLVRRRGQEARLRCSPMKGHSHVYWYRQLPEEGLKFMVYLQKENIIDESGMPKERFSAEFPKEGPSILRIQQVVRGDSAAYFCASSPGTDNNYGYTFGSGTRLTVV.

CDR3 loop: CASSHDRGTGGYTF. The CDR3 DNA reads TGTGCCAGCAGCCACGACAGGGGGACGGGTGGCTACACCTTC. The chain uses TRBV3-1 (or the pseudogene TRBV3-2) and TRBJ1-2, with 9 positions matching TRBD1. The CDR3 loop spans 14 amino acids. V dropped 3 bases and J dropped 7; count of bases not matched to a gene: 6. Germline loops: CDR1 LGHDT, CDR2 YNNKEL (reference sequence).

A single count supports this clone. The gene calls are TRBV7-2 and TRBJ2-1; maybe TRBD1 (7 bases). The germline gives CDR1 SGHTA, CDR2 FQGNSA. The CDR3 is made up of 13 amino acids. Trimming stripped 4 bases from V and 8 bases from J, with 12 bases between. The CDR3 sequence: CASSSGGPYEQFF. CDR3 nucleotides: TGTGCCAGCAGCTCAGGGGGGCCCTATGAGCAGTTCTTC.

The V call is TRBV15, the J call TRBJ2-3, with 8 bases identical to TRBD2. This CDR3 spans 16 amino acids. CDR1 and CDR2 (germline): LNHNV, YYDKDF (reference sequence). Unmatched junction bases numbered 10, after V lost 0 bases and J lost 8 bases. The CDR3 DNA reads as TGTGCCACCAGCAGAGATTACAGCGGGGGCTCTGGTACGCAGTATTTT. It is translated as CATSRDYSGGSGTQYF.